This T cell receptor (beta chain) was recorded in a study of cytomegalovirus exposure and HLA in healthy donors. For the study at large: A prior study identified just under 120 million unique TCR beta sequences from about 200 million T cells.

This clone was observed a single time. Germline CDR1 and CDR2: SGDLS and YYNGEE. Germline trimming cut 4 bases from V and 3 bases from J; bases unmatched to any gene: 14. The CDR3 runs to 17 residues. Primers: 60 Vbeta forward and 13 Jbeta reverse. Only in-frame clones appear in the TCRdb table, and some are missing; sequencing was by immunoSEQ multiplex PCR. The sample carries around 100,000 clones, 79% recorded once. Donors in the study were healthy people who gave bone marrow. This TCR was sampled from a woman aged 18-30 years in good health and CMV-seropositive. The sequenced sample was PBMCs. The V call is TRBV9, the J call TRBJ2-3; 7 bases agree with TRBD2. The CDR3 loop reads CASSPRGTSEGTDTQYF. The CDR3 DNA reads as TGTGCCAGCAGCCCCCGAGGAACTAGCGAGGGGACAGATACGCAGTATTTT.